Detailed here is one TCR beta chain. Its antigen specificity is not known. No clone much larger than this one lies a single base away; base qualities are absent. From its cysteine to its phenylalanine, the CDR3 spans 11 amino acids. This entry keeps only the CDR3 DNA: 33 bases, framed from base 1. V is cut by 4 bases and J by 3 bases, and the space between the germline ends is 7 bases. CDR1 and CDR2 were assigned from the germline V gene as SQVTM and ANQGSEA. This record belongs to a study of T-cell memory formation after mild COVID-19 (dated by TCRdb to the early 2020s). In the study overall: TCR sequence clusters from the two donors were largely donor specific. In two donors, T-cell clones that expanded and contracted after mild COVID-19 were followed by sequencing TCRalpha and TCRbeta repertoires longitudinally. The cohort was made up of two young adult volunteers, one female and one male, who were previously healthy.

Ficoll-Paque density gradient centrifugation was used to isolate PBMCs. General findings and caveats noted by the study authors: Only a couple of mild cases were covered by the study, and larger cohorts that include severe cases with pre-infection samples were considered necessary. Balanced CD4/CD8 phenotypes were observed for clones contracting from day 15 to 85, whereas a bias towards CD4+ was observed for a second wave of clones expanding from day 15 to 37. Contracting CD4+ clones were found mainly in CM and EM memory subsets, while CD8+ clones were enriched in EMRA. Some responding clones were detected in pre-infection memory, which suggested that pre-existing cross-reactive memory T cells had joined the SARS-CoV-2 response. SARS-CoV-2 specificity was not confirmed for the second-wave clones peaking on day 37.

Sequencing took place on an Illumina NovaSeq 6000. Using 5'RACE with constant-segment primers, TCRalpha and TCRbeta cDNA libraries were constructed, with sample barcodes and unique molecular identifiers added in the process. Trizol reagent was used to extract RNA from every sample. The libraries were amplified in two PCR steps, and the second step added a second sample barcode and Illumina TruSeq adapters. The libraries were sequenced on an Illumina NovaSeq using 2 x 150 bp paired-end reads. For the original study's pipeline: Reads were demultiplexed and collapsed into UMI-guided consensus sequences with migec v1.2.7. With mixcr v2.1.11, UMI consensuses were aligned to TRA and TRB V and J templates and assembled into clonotypes. A clonotype was counted as expanded or contracted only if both edgeR and NoisET called the change significant, with noise models trained on biological replicates. For edgeR calls, the thresholds were a false discovery rate-adjusted p below 0.01 and a log2 fold-change of 1. As an exploratory analysis of dynamics, PCA with hierarchical clustering was applied to max-normalized trajectories of the 1000 most abundant clonotypes. The CD4 or CD8 phenotype of responding clones was assigned using the separately sequenced CD4+ and CD8+ repertoires. TCRdb reran the public reads through fastp at Q25 and MiXCR, keeping productive beta chains. Rows with one shared CDR3 protein collapse into an entry with the most common genes and DNA. TCRdb assigned the V and J calls; the authors' analysis was not used. This sample lists around 200,000 distinct CDR3 sequences; 20% to 25% were detected once. The top ten clonotypes cover around 23% of the sample.

The clonotype was recovered from an adult woman who had mild COVID-19 (a few samples of this study predate the infection). The sample titles of this study are shuffled in the database, so cell type and time point are left out; the donor was told from shared clones. Rearrangement joined TRBV29-1 to TRBJ2-7, with the D gene not clear enough to name. Sequenced material: PBMCs or a T cell subset sorted from them (not recorded which). The CDR3 reads as follows: CSVVIYYEQYF. The DNA reads TGCAGCGTTGTGATTTACTACGAGCAGTACTTC.